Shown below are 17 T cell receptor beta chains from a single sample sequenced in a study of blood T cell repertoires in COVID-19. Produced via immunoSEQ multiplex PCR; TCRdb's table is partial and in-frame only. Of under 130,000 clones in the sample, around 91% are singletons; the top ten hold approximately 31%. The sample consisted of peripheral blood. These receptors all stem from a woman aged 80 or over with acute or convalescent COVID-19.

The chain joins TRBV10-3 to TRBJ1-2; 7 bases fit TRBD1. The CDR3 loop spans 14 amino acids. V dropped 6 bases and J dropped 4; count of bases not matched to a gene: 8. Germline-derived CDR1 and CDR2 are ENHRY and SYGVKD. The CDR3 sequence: CAISQTGSSYGYTF. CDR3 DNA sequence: TGTGCCATCAGCCAGACAGGGAGCTCCTATGGCTACACCTTC.

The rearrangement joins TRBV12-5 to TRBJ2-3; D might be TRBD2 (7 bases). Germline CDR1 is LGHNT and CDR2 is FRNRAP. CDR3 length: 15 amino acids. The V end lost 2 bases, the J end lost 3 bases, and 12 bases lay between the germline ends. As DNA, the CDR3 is TGTGCTAGTGGTTTGAGAGGGGGGGTTACAGATACGCAGTATTTT. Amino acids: CASGLRGGVTDTQYF.

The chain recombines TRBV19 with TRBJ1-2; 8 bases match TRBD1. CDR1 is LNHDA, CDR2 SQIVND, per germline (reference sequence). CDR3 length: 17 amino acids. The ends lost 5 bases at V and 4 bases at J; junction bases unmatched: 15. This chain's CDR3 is CASSPPDRVTGSYGYTF. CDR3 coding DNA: TGTGCCAGTAGTCCCCCGGACAGGGTGACGGGGAGCTATGGCTACACCTTC. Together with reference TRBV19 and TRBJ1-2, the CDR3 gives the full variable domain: DGGITQSPKYLFRKEGQNVTLSCEQNLNHDAMYWYRQDPGQGLRLIYYSQIVNDFQKGDIAEGYSVSREKKESFPLTVTSAQKNPTAFYLCASSPPDRVTGSYGYTFGSGTRLTVV.

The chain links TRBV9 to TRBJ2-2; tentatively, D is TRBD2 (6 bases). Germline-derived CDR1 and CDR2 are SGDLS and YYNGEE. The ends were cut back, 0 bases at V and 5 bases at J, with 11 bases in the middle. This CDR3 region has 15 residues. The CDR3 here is CASSVGLVRTGELFF. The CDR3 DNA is TGTGCCAGCAGCGTAGGACTAGTGAGGACCGGGGAGCTGTTTTTT.

In DNA form, the CDR3 reads TGTGCCAGCAGCCCGGACAGGGGGCGGACAGATACGCAGTATTTT. Its translation: CASSPDRGRTDTQYF. J is TRBJ2-3 and V is TRBV5-6; 11 bases are a match to TRBD1. Unmatched junction bases numbered 4, after V lost 4 bases and J lost 3 bases. The CDR3 is 15 residues long. Looked up from germline, CDR1 is SGHDT and CDR2 is YYEEEE.

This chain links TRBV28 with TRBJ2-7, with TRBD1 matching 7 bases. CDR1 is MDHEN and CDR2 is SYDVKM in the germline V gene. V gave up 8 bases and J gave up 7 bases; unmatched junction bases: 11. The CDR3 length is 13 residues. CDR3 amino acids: CASQMDRLGEQYF. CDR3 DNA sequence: TGTGCCAGCCAAATGGACAGGTTGGGGGAGCAGTACTTC.

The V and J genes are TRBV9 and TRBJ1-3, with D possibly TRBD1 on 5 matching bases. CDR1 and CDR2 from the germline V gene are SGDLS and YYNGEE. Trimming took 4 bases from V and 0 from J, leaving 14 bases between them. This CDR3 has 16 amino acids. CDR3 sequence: CASSSQSRVSGNTIYF. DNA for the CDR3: TGTGCCAGCAGCTCGCAGAGCAGGGTCTCTGGAAACACCATATATTTT.

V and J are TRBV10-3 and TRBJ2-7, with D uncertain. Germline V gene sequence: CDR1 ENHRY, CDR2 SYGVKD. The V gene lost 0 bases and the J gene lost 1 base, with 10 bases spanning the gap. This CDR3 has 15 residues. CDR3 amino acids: CAISESSVVSYEQYF. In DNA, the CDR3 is TGTGCCATCAGTGAGTCGTCAGTTGTTTCCTACGAGCAGTACTTC.

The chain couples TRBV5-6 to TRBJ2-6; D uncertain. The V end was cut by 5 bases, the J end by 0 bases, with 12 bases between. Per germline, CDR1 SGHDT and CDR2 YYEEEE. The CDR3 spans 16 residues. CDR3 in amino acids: CASRSGWSSGANVLTF. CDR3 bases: TGTGCCAGCAGGTCCGGTTGGAGCTCTGGGGCCAACGTCCTGACTTTC.

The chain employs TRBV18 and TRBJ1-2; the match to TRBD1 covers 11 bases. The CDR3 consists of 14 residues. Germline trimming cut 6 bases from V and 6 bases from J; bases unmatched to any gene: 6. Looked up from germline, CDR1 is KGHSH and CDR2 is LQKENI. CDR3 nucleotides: TGTGCCAGCTCTCAGATGGGACAGGGGGATGGCTACACCTTC. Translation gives CASSQMGQGDGYTF.

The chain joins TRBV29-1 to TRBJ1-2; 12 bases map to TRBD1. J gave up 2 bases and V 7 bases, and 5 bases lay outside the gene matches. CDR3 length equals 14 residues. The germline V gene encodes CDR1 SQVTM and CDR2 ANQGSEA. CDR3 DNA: TGCAGCGCAGGGACAGGGGGCGCCAACTATGGCTACACCTTC. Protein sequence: CSAGTGGANYGYTF.

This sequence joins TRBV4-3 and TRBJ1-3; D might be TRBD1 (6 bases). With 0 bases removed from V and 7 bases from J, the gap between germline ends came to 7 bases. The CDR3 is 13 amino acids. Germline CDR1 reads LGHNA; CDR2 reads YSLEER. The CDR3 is CASSQDRGNTIYF. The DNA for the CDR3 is TGCGCCAGCAGCCAAGACAGGGGTAACACCATATATTTT.

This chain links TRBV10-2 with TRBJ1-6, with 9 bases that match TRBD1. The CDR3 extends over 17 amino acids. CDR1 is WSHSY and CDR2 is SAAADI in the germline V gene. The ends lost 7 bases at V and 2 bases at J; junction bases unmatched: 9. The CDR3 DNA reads TGCGCCAGCACTGCCCCACAGGGGGCCCCCTATAATTCACCCCTCCACTTT. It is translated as CASTAPQGAPYNSPLHF.

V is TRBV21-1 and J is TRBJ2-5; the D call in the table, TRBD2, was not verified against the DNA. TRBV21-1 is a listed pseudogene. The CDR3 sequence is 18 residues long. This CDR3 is CASSDRRDSQRGTETQYF. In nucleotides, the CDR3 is TGTGCCAGCAGCGACCGCCGGGACTCCCAAAGGGGTACGGAGACCCAGTACTTC.

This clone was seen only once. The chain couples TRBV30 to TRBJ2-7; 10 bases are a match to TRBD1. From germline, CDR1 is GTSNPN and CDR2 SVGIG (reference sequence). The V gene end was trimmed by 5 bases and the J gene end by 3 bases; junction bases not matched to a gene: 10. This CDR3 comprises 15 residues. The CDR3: CAWDRRTGGIYEQYF. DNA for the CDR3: TGTGCCTGGGATAGAAGGACAGGGGGAATCTACGAGCAGTACTTC.

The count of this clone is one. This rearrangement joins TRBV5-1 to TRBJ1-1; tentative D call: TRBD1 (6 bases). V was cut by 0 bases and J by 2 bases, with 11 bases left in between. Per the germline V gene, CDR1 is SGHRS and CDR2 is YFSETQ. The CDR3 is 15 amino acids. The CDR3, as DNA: TGCGCCAGCAGCTTGGTTATAGGGGGAAACACTGAAGCTTTCTTT. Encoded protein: CASSLVIGGNTEAFF.

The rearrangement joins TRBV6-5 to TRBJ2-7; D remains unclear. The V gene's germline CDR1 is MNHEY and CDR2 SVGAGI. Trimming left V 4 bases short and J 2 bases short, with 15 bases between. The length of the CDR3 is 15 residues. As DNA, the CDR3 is TGTGCCAGCAGTTCTCCCCTTCCCGGTCCCTACGAGCAGTACTTC. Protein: CASSSPLPGPYEQYF.